This T cell receptor beta chain stems from a study of blood T cells in healthy people across ages. General study findings and limits: Per-million-T-cell TCR beta diversity fell roughly linearly with age. Among long-lived donors, naive CD4+ cells were more numerous and diversity higher than in aged donors. The authors considered diversity estimates from one million T cells to be underestimates.

Remarks on this clonotype: Its target is unknown.

Sample-barcoded 5' priming and a J-beta primer mix drove a second PCR of roughly 6 to 12 cycles. In TCRdb, the 5' RACE reads were re-called with MiXCR into one record per CDR3 protein. The sample has about 1.4 million distinct CDR3 sequences, roughly 60% seen once. Germline CDR1 SGHRS, CDR2 YFSETQ. The ends were cut back, 0 bases at V and 4 bases at J, with 16 bases in the middle. This CDR3 comprises 16 residues. Isolating PBMCs gave at least 6.5 million of these cells per sample. The TCR comes from a man younger than 35 in good health. What was sequenced was blood. This chain links TRBV5-1 with TRBJ1-2, with D maybe TRBD1 (5 bases). CDR3 in amino acids: CASSLDIGGLAYGYTF. CDR3 DNA sequence: TGCGCCAGCAGCTTGGATATCGGGGGGTTGGCCTATGGCTACACCTTC.